A selection of T cell receptor beta chains follows, all from one sample in a study of graft-versus-host responses after intestinal transplantation. Here immunoSEQ multiplex PCR was the method, and the copy in TCRdb shows in-frame clones only, minus some. The sample carries about 77,000 clones, approximately 90% recorded once. This specimen was PBMCs, taken 98 days after intestinal transplantation. Every receptor here comes from a human patient who received an intestinal transplant, so some T cells may come from the graft donor. Each CDR3 is given with its conserved first and last residue. The D gene is left open where the match is weak. Clone size is not always given. Where it is, it says once, few, many or a class for expanded clones.

d_gene	len	v_gene	abundance	j_gene	CDR3nt	CDR3aa
NA	11	TRBV6-8	NA	TRBJ2-7	TGTGCCAGCAGTCCTTACTACGAGCAGTACTTC	CASSPYYEQYF
NA	15	TRBV6-1	NA	TRBJ1-1	TGTGCCAGCAGTGATCGGGGGGCCATGAACACTGAAGCTTTCTTT	CASSDRGAMNTEAFF
TRBD1	20	TRBV9	NA	TRBJ1-1	TGTGCCAGCAGCGTAGAGTTGGTTCGGACAGGGGAAAAACTGCTGGCTGAAGCTTTCTTT	CASSVELVRTGEKLLAEAFF
NA	13	TRBV27	NA	TRBJ2-7	TGTGCCAGCAGTTTAGCCAGAACCTACGAGCAGTACTTC	CASSLARTYEQYF
NA	15	TRBV5-1	once	TRBJ2-3	TGCGCCAGCAGCACAGGGCTTACCCTTACAGATACGCAGTATTTT	CASSTGLTLTDTQYF
NA	13	TRBV7-3	NA	TRBJ2-7	TGTGCCAGCAGCTCTACAGGGAATGAGGAGCAGTACTTC	CASSSTGNEEQYF
NA	15	TRBV25-1	NA	TRBJ2-1	TGTGCCAGCAGTGGCGGGACTACCGGGGGCCCTGAGCAGTTCTTC	CASSGGTTGGPEQFF
NA	10	TRBV13	NA	TRBJ2-3	TGTGCCAGCAGCTTAGATACGCAGTATTTT	CASSLDTQYF
TRBD2	18	TRBV2	once	TRBJ2-3	TGTGCCAGCAGTGAACTAGCGGGCCGGCGGGATAGCACAGATACGCAGTATTTT	CASSELAGRRDSTDTQYF
NA	13	TRBV6-5	few	TRBJ1-2	TGTGCCAGCAGTTACGGCGGTAACTATGGCTACACCTTC	CASSYGGNYGYTF
TRBD1	15	TRBV7-3	NA	TRBJ2-1	TGTGCCAGCAGCTATGGACAGGGGGCGCAGAATGAGCAGTTCTTC	CASSYGQGAQNEQFF
NA	16	TRBV15	NA	TRBJ2-5	TGTGCCACCAGCAGAGATTACGGGGCCACCCAAGAGACCCAGTACTTC	CATSRDYGATQETQYF
NA	15	TRBV7-8	NA	TRBJ1-1	TGTGCCAGCAGCTTAAGGGACATCAGGAACACTGAAGCTTTCTTT	CASSLRDIRNTEAFF
TRBD1	14	TRBV7-9	NA	TRBJ2-7	TGTGCCAGCAGCCGGGACAGGGGTCCCGCCGGGCAGTACTTC	CASSRDRGPAGQYF
NA	13	TRBV7-9	NA	TRBJ1-2	TGTGCCAGCAGCCAAGACTGGCCGGGGGGCTACACCTTC	CASSQDWPGGYTF
NA	13	TRBV5-4	few	TRBJ2-2	TGTGCCAGCAGCTTGAGTGAGCCCGGGGAGCTGTTTTTT	CASSLSEPGELFF
TRBD2	22	TRBV29-1	NA	TRBJ2-1	TGCAGCGTTGAAAAGGGGCCAAGGGGGCCCGGGACTAGCGGGAAGACCTACAATGAGCAGTTCTTC	CSVEKGPRGPGTSGKTYNEQFF
NA	18	TRBV21-1	once	TRBJ2-5	TGTGCCAGCAGCAAAGTCAGAGCACAAACAGGGGCGGAGGAGACCCAGTACTTC	CASSKVRAQTGAEETQYF
NA	16	TRBV6-6	NA	TRBJ1-5	TGTGCCAGCAGTTACGGTGGGAGGCTTAGCAATCAGCCCCAGCATTTT	CASSYGGRLSNQPQHF
NA	16	TRBV9	NA	TRBJ2-1	TGTGCCAGCAGCGTAGGGGCTAGCAGCCTAGGAAGTGAGCAGTTCTTC	CASSVGASSLGSEQFF
NA	14	TRBV6-6	NA	TRBJ1-5	TGTGCCAGCCGAATACAGGGTCTCCATCAGCCCCAGCATTTT	CASRIQGLHQPQHF
NA	15	TRBV21-1	NA	TRBJ2-1	TGTGCCAGCAGCGCCCCGGGACTACCCTACAATGAGCAGTTCTTC	CASSAPGLPYNEQFF
TRBD1	14	TRBV7-3	NA	TRBJ2-1	TGTGCCAGCAGCTGGACAGGGGGCGGGAATGAGCAGTTCTTC	CASSWTGGGNEQFF
NA	14	TRBV11-1	NA	TRBJ1-2	TGTGCCAGCAGCCCACAGGGAATTAACTATGGCTACACCTTC	CASSPQGINYGYTF
TRBD1	14	TRBV29-1	NA	TRBJ1-2	TGCAGCGTTGAAGGGGACAGGGCTGAGGATGGCTACACCTTC	CSVEGDRAEDGYTF
NA	14	TRBV28	NA	TRBJ1-5	TGTGCCAGCAGTTTAACAGGGAAAGGTCAGCCCCAGCATTTT	CASSLTGKGQPQHF
NA	15	TRBV10-3	NA	TRBJ2-2	TGTGCCATCAGCCGGCCAGGGGCCAACACCGGGGAGCTGTTTTTT	CAISRPGANTGELFF
NA	14	TRBV5-4	NA	TRBJ2-7	TGTGCCAGCAGCTCTCGGACCCAGGGCTACGAGCAGTACTTC	CASSSRTQGYEQYF
NA	15	TRBV5-1	NA	TRBJ1-6	TGTGCCAGCAGCTTGGCCCGCGGCGATAATTCACCCCTCCACTTT	CASSLARGDNSPLHF
TRBD1	15	TRBV28	NA	TRBJ1-4	TGTGCCAGCGGAAGCCCTGGACAGGGGCTTGAAAAACTGTTTTTT	CASGSPGQGLEKLFF
TRBD2	14	TRBV10-3	NA	TRBJ2-1	TGTGCCATCAGCCACACCCTAGCGGGAGATGAGCAGTTCTTC	CAISHTLAGDEQFF
NA	16	TRBV15	NA	TRBJ2-1	TGTGCCACCAGCAGACTCCGGTCTGGGGTCTACAATGAGCAGTTCTTC	CATSRLRSGVYNEQFF
NA	16	TRBV12-2	NA	TRBJ2-5	TGTGCAAGTCGCTTAAAGTTGCTGGCGGGGGAAGAGACCCAGTACTTC	CASRLKLLAGEETQYF
NA	14	TRBV6-1	NA	TRBJ2-1	TGTGCCAGCAGCGCGGACTCGGGAGCGGATGAGCAGTTCTTC	CASSADSGADEQFF
NA	16	TRBV2	NA	TRBJ2-5	TGTGCCAGCAGTCCTCTCTGGGACCAGGCCCAAGAGACCCAGTACTTC	CASSPLWDQAQETQYF
NA	16	TRBV5-1	NA	TRBJ2-7	TGCGCCAGCAGGTATTTTACGGGACGACCATCCTACGAGCAGTACTTC	CASRYFTGRPSYEQYF
NA	17	TRBV7-2	NA	TRBJ1-2	TGTGCCAGCAGCTTCCAGTGGGCACGGGGAGGGGTCCTTGGCTACACCTTC	CASSFQWARGGVLGYTF
NA	14	TRBV6-4	NA	TRBJ2-7	TGTGCCAGCAGTGACTTGCGGGAATTTGACGAGCAGTACTTC	CASSDLREFDEQYF
NA	12	TRBV4-1	NA	TRBJ2-3	TGCGCCAGCAGCCAAGACCTGGCTACGCAGTATTTT	CASSQDLATQYF
NA	13	TRBV29-1	once	TRBJ1-1	TGCAGCGTTGAAGTAGAGACAGACACTGAAGCTTTCTTT	CSVEVETDTEAFF
NA	13	TRBV7-7	once	TRBJ1-1	TGTGCCAGCAGCTCGACGAGTAAAACTGAAGCTTTCTTT	CASSSTSKTEAFF
TRBD1	12	TRBV6-1	NA	TRBJ2-7	TGTGCCAGCAGGGACAGGCTCTACGAGCAGTACTTC	CASRDRLYEQYF
NA	14	TRBV4-1	once	TRBJ2-7	TGCGCCAGCAGCCAAGGCGATTTCTCCTACGAGCAGTACTTC	CASSQGDFSYEQYF
NA	14	TRBV11-2	once	TRBJ2-5	TGTGCCAGCAGCGCTGAGGGGGGCGGAGAGACCCAGTACTTC	CASSAEGGGETQYF
NA	14	TRBV9	once	TRBJ2-2	TGTGCCAGCAGCGCTTGGACGAACACCGGGGAGCTGTTTTTT	CASSAWTNTGELFF
NA	17	TRBV15	NA	TRBJ1-4	TGTGCCACCAGCAGAGATTTCGGGCTAAGGTGGGATGAAAAACTGTTTTTT	CATSRDFGLRWDEKLFF
TRBD1	15	TRBV4-1	NA	TRBJ1-2	TGCGCCAGCAGCCTCGGGACAGGGGTTTACTATGGCTACACCTTC	CASSLGTGVYYGYTF
NA	12	TRBV15	NA	TRBJ2-3	TGTGCCACCAGAGAGGTAGTGGGTACGCAGTATTTT	CATREVVGTQYF
TRBD2	16	TRBV5-1	NA	TRBJ2-1	TGCGCCAGCAGCTTGGATCTAGCGGGGGCCTACAATGAGCAGTTCTTC	CASSLDLAGAYNEQFF
NA	14	TRBV2	NA	TRBJ1-1	TGTGCCAGCAGTGCGCAGGGTCGTAAGACTGAAGCTTTCTTT	CASSAQGRKTEAFF
NA	15	TRBV14	NA	TRBJ2-5	TGTGCCAGCAGCCAAGATAACCCGAGCGTAGGGGAGCAGTACTTC	CASSQDNPSVGEQYF
NA	13	TRBV18	NA	TRBJ1-1	TGTGCCAGCTCACCAGCTGGGGACACTGAAGCTTTCTTT	CASSPAGDTEAFF
TRBD1	14	TRBV5-8	NA	TRBJ2-4	TGTGCCGTACAGGGGGCTGACGCCAAAAACATTCAGTACTTC	CAVQGADAKNIQYF
TRBD1	15	TRBV18	NA	TRBJ1-2	TGTGCCAGCTCACCATGGGACAGGGAAATCTCTGGCTACACCTTC	CASSPWDREISGYTF